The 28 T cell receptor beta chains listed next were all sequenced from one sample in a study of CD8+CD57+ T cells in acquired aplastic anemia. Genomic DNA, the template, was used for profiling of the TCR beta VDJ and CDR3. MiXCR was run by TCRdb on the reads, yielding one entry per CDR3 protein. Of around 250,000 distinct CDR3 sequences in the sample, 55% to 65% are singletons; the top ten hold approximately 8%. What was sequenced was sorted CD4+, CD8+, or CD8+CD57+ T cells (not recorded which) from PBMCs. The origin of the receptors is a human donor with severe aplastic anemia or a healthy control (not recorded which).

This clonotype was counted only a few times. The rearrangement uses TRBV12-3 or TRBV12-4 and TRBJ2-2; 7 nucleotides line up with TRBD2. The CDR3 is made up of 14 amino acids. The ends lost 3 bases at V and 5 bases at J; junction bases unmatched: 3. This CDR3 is CASSFAAGTGELFF. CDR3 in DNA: TGTGCCAGCAGTTTCGCAGCGGGAACCGGGGAGCTGTTTTTT.

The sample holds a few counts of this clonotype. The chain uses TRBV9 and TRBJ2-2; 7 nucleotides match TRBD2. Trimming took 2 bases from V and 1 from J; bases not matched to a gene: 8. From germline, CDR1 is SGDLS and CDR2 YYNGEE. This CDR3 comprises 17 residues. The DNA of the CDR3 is TGTGCCAGCAGCGTCACTAGGGTAGCGGGGAACACCGGGGAGCTGTTTTTT. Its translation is CASSVTRVAGNTGELFF.

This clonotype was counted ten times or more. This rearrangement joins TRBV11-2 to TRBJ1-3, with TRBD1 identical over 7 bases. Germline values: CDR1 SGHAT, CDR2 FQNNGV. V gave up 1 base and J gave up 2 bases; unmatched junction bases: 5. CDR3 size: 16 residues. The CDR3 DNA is TGTGCCAGCAGCTTAGGATTAACAGGGGCTGGAAACACCATATATTTT. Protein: CASSLGLTGAGNTIYF.

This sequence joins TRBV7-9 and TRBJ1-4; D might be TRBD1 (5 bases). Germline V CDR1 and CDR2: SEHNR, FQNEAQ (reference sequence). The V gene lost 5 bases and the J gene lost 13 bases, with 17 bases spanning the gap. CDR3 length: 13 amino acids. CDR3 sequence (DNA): TGTGCCAGCAGCCCGAGGGACCAAAGAAGACTGTTTTTT. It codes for CASSPRDQRRLFF.

In DNA, the CDR3 is TGTGCCAGCAGCTTAAGGGACAGGGACGAGCAGTACTTC. It yields the protein CASSLRDRDEQYF. This rearrangement joins TRBV7-2 to TRBJ2-7; 9 nucleotides align to TRBD1. CDR1 SGHTA and CDR2 FQGNSA come from the germline V gene. The junction had 1 base not matched to a gene; V was cut back by 2 bases and J by 5 bases. This CDR3 has 13 residues.

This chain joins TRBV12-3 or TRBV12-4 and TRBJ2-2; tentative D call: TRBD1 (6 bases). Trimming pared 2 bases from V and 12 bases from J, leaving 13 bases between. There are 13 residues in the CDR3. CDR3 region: CASSLRGTGKLFF. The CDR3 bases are TGTGCCAGCAGTTTAAGGGGCACAGGGAAGCTGTTTTTT.

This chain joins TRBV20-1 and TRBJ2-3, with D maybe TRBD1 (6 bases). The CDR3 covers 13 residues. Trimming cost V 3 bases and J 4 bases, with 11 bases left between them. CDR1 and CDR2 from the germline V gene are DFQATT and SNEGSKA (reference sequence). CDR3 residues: CSASGTLPDTQYF. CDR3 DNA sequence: TGCAGTGCTAGCGGGACATTGCCAGATACGCAGTATTTT.

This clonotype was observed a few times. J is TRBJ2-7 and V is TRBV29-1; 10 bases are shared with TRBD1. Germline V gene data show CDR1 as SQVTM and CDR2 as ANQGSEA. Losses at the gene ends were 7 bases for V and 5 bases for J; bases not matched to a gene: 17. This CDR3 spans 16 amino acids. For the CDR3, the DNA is TGCAGCGCCATTCACTCCCGGGACAGGGGTCGGGACGAGCAGTACTTC. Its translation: CSAIHSRDRGRDEQYF.

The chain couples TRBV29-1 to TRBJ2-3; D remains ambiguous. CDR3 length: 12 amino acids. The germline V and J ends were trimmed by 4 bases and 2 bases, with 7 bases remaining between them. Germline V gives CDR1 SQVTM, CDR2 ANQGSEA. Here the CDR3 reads CSVVLLTDTQYF. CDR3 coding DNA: TGCAGCGTTGTGCTTCTCACAGATACGCAGTATTTT.

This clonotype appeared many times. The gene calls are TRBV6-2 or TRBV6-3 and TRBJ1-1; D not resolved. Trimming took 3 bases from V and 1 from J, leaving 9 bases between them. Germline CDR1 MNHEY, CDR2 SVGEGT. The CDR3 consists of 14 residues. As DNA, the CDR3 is TGTGCCAGCAGTTATCTGCAAGCGAACACTGAAGCTTTCTTT. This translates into CASSYLQANTEAFF.

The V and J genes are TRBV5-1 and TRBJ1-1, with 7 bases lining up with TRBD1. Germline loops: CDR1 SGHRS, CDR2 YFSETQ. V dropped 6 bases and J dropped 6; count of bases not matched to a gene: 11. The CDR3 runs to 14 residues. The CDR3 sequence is CASTEGARLPEAFF. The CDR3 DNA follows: TGCGCCAGCACTGAGGGGGCGCGCCTTCCTGAAGCTTTCTTT.

The CDR3 protein is CASGGSGRYNEQFF. In DNA, the CDR3 is TGTGCCAGTGGGGGCAGCGGGAGGTACAATGAGCAGTTCTTC. The V and J genes are TRBV2 and TRBJ2-1, with 9 nucleotides matching TRBD2. The CDR3 covers 14 residues. Germline CDR1 reads SNHLY; CDR2 reads FYNNEI. Unmatched junction bases numbered 7, after V lost 9 bases and J lost 4 bases.

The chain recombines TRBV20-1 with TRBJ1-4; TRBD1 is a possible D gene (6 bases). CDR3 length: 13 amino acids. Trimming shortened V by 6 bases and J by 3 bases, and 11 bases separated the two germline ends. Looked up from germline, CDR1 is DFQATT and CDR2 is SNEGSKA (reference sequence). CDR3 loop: CSANRASNEKLFF. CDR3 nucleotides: TGCAGTGCAAACAGGGCCTCTAATGAAAAACTGTTTTTT.

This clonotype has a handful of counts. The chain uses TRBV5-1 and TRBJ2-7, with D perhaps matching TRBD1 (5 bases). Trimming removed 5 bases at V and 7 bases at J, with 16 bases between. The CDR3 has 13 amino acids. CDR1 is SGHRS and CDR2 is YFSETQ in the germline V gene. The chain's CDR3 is CASRRTSSEEQYF. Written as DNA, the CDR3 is TGCGCCAGCAGAAGGACAAGTTCGGAGGAGCAGTACTTC.

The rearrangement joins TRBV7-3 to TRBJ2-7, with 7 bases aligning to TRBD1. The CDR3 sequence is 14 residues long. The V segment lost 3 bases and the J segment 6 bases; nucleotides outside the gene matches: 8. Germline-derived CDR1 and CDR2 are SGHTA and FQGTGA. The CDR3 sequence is CASSFSTGAREQYF. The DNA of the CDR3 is TGTGCCAGCAGCTTTAGTACAGGGGCTCGCGAGCAGTACTTC.

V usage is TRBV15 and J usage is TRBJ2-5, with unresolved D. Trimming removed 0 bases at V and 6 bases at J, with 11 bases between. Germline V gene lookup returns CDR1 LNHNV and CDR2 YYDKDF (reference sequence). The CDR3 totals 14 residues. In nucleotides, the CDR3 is TGTGCCACCAGCAGAGATGTGGGGTGGAAGACCCAGTACTTC. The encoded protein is CATSRDVGWKTQYF.

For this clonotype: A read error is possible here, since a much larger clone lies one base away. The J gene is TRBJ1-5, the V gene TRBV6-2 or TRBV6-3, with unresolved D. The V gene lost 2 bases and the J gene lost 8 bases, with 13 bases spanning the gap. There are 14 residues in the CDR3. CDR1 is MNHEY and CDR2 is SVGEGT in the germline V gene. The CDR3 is CASSYTGSVKPQHF. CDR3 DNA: TGTGCCAGCAGTTACACGGGATCCGTAAAGCCCCAGCATTTT.

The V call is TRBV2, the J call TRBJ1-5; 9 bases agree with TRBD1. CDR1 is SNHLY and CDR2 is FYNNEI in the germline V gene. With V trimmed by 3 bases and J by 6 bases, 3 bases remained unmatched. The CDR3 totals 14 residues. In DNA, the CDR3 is TGTGCCAGCAGTGACACAGGGGGCTTTCAGCCCCAGCATTTT. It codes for CASSDTGGFQPQHF.

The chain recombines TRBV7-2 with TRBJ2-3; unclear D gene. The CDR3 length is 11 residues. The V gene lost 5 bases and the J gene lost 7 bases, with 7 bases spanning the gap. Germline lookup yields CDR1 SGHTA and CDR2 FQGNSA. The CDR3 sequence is CASSPSNTQYF. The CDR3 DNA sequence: TGTGCCAGCAGCCCCTCGAATACGCAGTATTTT.

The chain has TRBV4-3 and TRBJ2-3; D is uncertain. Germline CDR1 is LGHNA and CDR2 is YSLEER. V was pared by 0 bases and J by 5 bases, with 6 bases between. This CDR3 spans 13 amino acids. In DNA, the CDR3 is TGCGCCAGCAGCCAAGATCTTGAAGATACGCAGTATTTT. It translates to CASSQDLEDTQYF.

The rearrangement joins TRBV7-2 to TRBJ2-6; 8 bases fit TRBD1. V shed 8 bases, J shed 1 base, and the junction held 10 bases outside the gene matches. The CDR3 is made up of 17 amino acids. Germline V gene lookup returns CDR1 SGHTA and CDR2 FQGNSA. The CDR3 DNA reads TGTGCCAGCGGCCTAGCCGGACAGGGATCTGGGGCCAACGTCCTGACTTTC. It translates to CASGLAGQGSGANVLTF.

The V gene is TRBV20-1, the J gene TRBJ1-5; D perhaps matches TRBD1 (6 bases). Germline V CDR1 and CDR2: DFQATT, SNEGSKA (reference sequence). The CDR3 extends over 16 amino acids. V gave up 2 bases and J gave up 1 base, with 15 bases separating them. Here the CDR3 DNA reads TGCAGTGCTAGAATGACAGGACGCGGGAGCAATCAGCCCCAGCATTTT. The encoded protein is CSARMTGRGSNQPQHF.

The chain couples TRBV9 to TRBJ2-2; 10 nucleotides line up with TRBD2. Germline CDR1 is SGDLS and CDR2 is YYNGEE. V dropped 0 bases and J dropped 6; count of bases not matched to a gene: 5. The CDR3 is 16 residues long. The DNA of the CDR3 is TGTGCCAGCAGCGTAGAGGTCAGCGGGAGGGCCGGGGAGCTGTTTTTT. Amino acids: CASSVEVSGRAGELFF.

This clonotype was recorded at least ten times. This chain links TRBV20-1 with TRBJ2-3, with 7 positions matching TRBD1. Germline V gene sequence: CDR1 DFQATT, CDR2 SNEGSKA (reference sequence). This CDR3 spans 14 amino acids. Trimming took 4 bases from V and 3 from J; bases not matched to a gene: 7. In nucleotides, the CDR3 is TGCAGTGCTAATCGACAGGGACAGACAGATACGCAGTATTTT. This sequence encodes CSANRQGQTDTQYF.

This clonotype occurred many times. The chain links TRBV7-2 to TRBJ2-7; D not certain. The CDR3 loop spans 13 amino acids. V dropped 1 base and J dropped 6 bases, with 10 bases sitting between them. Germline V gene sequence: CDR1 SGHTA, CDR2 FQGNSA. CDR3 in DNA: TGTGCCAGCAGCTTAGAACGAGTCCGCGAGCAGTACTTC. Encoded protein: CASSLERVREQYF.

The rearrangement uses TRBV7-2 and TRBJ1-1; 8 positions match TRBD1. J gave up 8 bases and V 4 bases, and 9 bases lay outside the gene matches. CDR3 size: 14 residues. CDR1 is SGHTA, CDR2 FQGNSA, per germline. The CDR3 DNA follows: TGTGCCAGCAGCTCCGCGACAGGGGCAATGGAAGCTTTCTTT. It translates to CASSSATGAMEAFF.

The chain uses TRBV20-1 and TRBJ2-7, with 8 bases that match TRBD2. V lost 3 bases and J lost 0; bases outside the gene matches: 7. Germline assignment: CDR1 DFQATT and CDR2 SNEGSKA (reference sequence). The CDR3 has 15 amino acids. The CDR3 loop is CSASVLAASSYEQYF. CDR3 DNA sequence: TGCAGTGCTAGCGTACTAGCGGCAAGCTCCTACGAGCAGTACTTC.

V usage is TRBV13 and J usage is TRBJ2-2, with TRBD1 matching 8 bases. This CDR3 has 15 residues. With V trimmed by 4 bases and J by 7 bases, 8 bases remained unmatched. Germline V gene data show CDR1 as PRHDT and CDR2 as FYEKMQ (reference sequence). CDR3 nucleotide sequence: TGTGCCAGCAGCTCATCAGGGGGCGCAGGCGGGGAGCTGTTTTTT. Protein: CASSSSGGAGGELFF.